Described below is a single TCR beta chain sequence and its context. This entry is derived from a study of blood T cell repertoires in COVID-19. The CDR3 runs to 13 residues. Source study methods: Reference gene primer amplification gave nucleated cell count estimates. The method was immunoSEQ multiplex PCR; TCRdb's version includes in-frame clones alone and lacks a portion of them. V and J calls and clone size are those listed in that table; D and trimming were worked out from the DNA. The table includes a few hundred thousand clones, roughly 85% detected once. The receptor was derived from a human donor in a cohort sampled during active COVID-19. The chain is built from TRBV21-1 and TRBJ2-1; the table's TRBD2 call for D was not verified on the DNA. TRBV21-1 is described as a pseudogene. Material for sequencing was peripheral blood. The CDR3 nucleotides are TGTGCCAGCACTAGAGTCCCCTACAATGAGCAGTTCTTC. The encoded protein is CASTRVPYNEQFF.